A selection of T cell receptor beta chains follows, all from one sample in a study of T cell changes during pregnancy in multiple sclerosis. The table came from immunoSEQ multiplex PCR; TCRdb's copy has only in-frame clones and leaves some out. The sample records some 80,000 clones, approximately 95% being singletons. Sequenced material: CD4+ T cells from peripheral blood mononuclear cells, taken after pregnancy. The source is a female donor with multiple sclerosis, enrolled in a pregnancy study. Both conserved end residues are part of each CDR3. Fields, in order: clone size, V gene, J gene, D gene, CDR3 DNA, CDR3 protein. D genes are given only for firm matches. Not all rows give a size; the values are once, few, many and, for expanded clones, a class.

clone_size: -
v_call: TRBV7-6
j_call: TRBJ2-2
d_call: TRBD2
cdr3_nt: TGTGCCAGCAGCCTCGGGACTAGCGGGATAGGTGGGGAGCTGTTTTTT
cdr3_aa: CASSLGTSGIGGELFF

clone_size: -
v_call: TRBV28
j_call: TRBJ1-6
d_call: -
cdr3_nt: TGTGCCAGCAGAAGGGGAGGGGATTCACCCCTCCACTTT
cdr3_aa: CASRRGGDSPLHF

clone_size: -
v_call: TRBV28
j_call: TRBJ1-5
d_call: TRBD1
cdr3_nt: TGTGCCAGCAGTCTCTACCCGGGACAGGGGGCAAGTCAGCCCCAGCATTTT
cdr3_aa: CASSLYPGQGASQPQHF

clone_size: -
v_call: TRBV7-6
j_call: TRBJ2-1
d_call: TRBD2
cdr3_nt: TGTGCCAGCAGCTTAGGAGCGGGGGGTGAGCAGTTCTTC
cdr3_aa: CASSLGAGGEQFF

clone_size: -
v_call: TRBV5-1
j_call: TRBJ2-7
d_call: TRBD2
cdr3_nt: TGCGCCAGCAGCTTGTCCCTAGCGGACACATACGAGCAGTACTTC
cdr3_aa: CASSLSLADTYEQYF

clone_size: -
v_call: TRBV6-1
j_call: TRBJ1-2
d_call: -
cdr3_nt: TGTGCCAGCAGTGAAAGAGTCCTCTATGGCTACACCTTC
cdr3_aa: CASSERVLYGYTF

clone_size: -
v_call: TRBV28
j_call: TRBJ2-5
d_call: TRBD1
cdr3_nt: TGTGCCAGCAGTTCCATTTTGGGACAGGGAGATAAAGAGACCCAGTACTTC
cdr3_aa: CASSSILGQGDKETQYF

clone_size: -
v_call: TRBV7-9
j_call: TRBJ2-5
d_call: TRBD2
cdr3_nt: TGTGCCAGCAGCTTAGCGGGAGGGCCCGGGGAGACCCAGTACTTC
cdr3_aa: CASSLAGGPGETQYF

clone_size: -
v_call: TRBV2
j_call: TRBJ2-4
d_call: -
cdr3_nt: TGTGCCAGTCTCCTAGGCGACATTCAGTACTTC
cdr3_aa: CASLLGDIQYF

clone_size: -
v_call: TRBV5-8
j_call: TRBJ2-7
d_call: TRBD1
cdr3_nt: TGTGCCAGCAGCTTGTTAATTATTGGGTTCGGGACAGGACTATACGAGCAGTACTTC
cdr3_aa: CASSLLIIGFGTGLYEQYF

clone_size: -
v_call: TRBV7-6
j_call: TRBJ1-1
d_call: TRBD1
cdr3_nt: TGTGCCAGCAGCCCTAGCCAATACGGACAGGGTGGGAACACTGAAGCTTTCTTT
cdr3_aa: CASSPSQYGQGGNTEAFF

clone_size: -
v_call: TRBV7-2
j_call: TRBJ2-5
d_call: TRBD1
cdr3_nt: TGTGCCAGCAGCTTAGGTTTCAGGGGGCAGCAAGAGACCCAGTACTTC
cdr3_aa: CASSLGFRGQQETQYF

clone_size: -
v_call: TRBV7-3
j_call: TRBJ1-2
d_call: TRBD1
cdr3_nt: TGTGCCAGCAGCTCATCGACAGGGGGAAACGGGGGCTACACCTTC
cdr3_aa: CASSSSTGGNGGYTF

clone_size: once
v_call: TRBV5-1
j_call: TRBJ2-7
d_call: -
cdr3_nt: TGCGCCAGCAGCTTGGTTGGGGGCAGAGGGTACGAGCAGTACTTC
cdr3_aa: CASSLVGGRGYEQYF

clone_size: -
v_call: TRBV14
j_call: TRBJ2-1
d_call: TRBD1
cdr3_nt: TGTGCCAGCAGCCTCAGGACAGGGGGTGCTACTGAGCAGTTCTTC
cdr3_aa: CASSLRTGGATEQFF

clone_size: -
v_call: TRBV7-9
j_call: TRBJ1-2
d_call: TRBD1
cdr3_nt: TGTGCCAGCAGCACAGGGGAACGGCTAGAGAATGGCTACACCTTC
cdr3_aa: CASSTGERLENGYTF

clone_size: few
v_call: TRBV19
j_call: TRBJ1-2
d_call: TRBD1
cdr3_nt: TGTGCCAGTAGCTGGACAGGGGGTGGCTACACCTTC
cdr3_aa: CASSWTGGGYTF

clone_size: few
v_call: TRBV2
j_call: TRBJ2-1
d_call: -
cdr3_nt: TGTGCCAGCACCCGGGAAGCCAATGAGCAGTTCTTC
cdr3_aa: CASTREANEQFF

clone_size: -
v_call: TRBV2
j_call: TRBJ2-1
d_call: -
cdr3_nt: TGTGCCAGCAGCGGCTACAATGAGCAGTTCTTC
cdr3_aa: CASSGYNEQFF

clone_size: once
v_call: TRBV14
j_call: TRBJ1-2
d_call: -
cdr3_nt: TGTGCCAGCAGCCAAGATTCTCAGTTTAACTATGGCTACACCTTC
cdr3_aa: CASSQDSQFNYGYTF

clone_size: -
v_call: TRBV28
j_call: TRBJ2-2
d_call: -
cdr3_nt: TGTGCCAGCGGCCCGCCACAGGGGAGGCACACCGGGGAGCTGTTTTTT
cdr3_aa: CASGPPQGRHTGELFF

clone_size: -
v_call: TRBV5-6
j_call: TRBJ2-1
d_call: TRBD2
cdr3_nt: TGTGCCAGCAGCTCAGGGACTAGCTACAATGAGCAGTTCTTC
cdr3_aa: CASSSGTSYNEQFF

clone_size: once
v_call: TRBV7-8
j_call: TRBJ2-6
d_call: -
cdr3_nt: TGTGCCAGCAGCTTAGATCACAGCTCTGGGGCCAACGTCCTGACTTTC
cdr3_aa: CASSLDHSSGANVLTF

clone_size: -
v_call: TRBV19
j_call: TRBJ2-2
d_call: -
cdr3_nt: TGTGCCAGTAGTATAGATCTAGCTGGCACCGGGGAGCTGTTTTTT
cdr3_aa: CASSIDLAGTGELFF

clone_size: -
v_call: TRBV10-2
j_call: TRBJ2-3
d_call: TRBD2
cdr3_nt: TGCGCCAGCAGCCCGTGGCGAACTAGCGGGGAAGATACGCAGTATTTT
cdr3_aa: CASSPWRTSGEDTQYF

clone_size: once
v_call: TRBV2
j_call: TRBJ2-3
d_call: TRBD1
cdr3_nt: TGTGCCAGCAGATTGGGACAGGGGAGGACAGATACGCAGTATTTT
cdr3_aa: CASRLGQGRTDTQYF

clone_size: -
v_call: TRBV28
j_call: TRBJ1-5
d_call: TRBD1
cdr3_nt: TGTGCCAGCAGTTTGGTCCAGGGGGCAGGCTATAGCAATCAGCCCCAGCATTTT
cdr3_aa: CASSLVQGAGYSNQPQHF

clone_size: -
v_call: TRBV7-8
j_call: TRBJ2-7
d_call: TRBD1
cdr3_nt: TGTGCCAGCAGCTTCGGGACAGGAGCCTACGAGCAGTACTTC
cdr3_aa: CASSFGTGAYEQYF

clone_size: -
v_call: TRBV7-7
j_call: TRBJ2-3
d_call: -
cdr3_nt: TGTGCTAGCAGCTTTAGCGGTTCCCTCACAGATACGCAGTATTTT
cdr3_aa: CASSFSGSLTDTQYF

clone_size: -
v_call: TRBV28
j_call: TRBJ2-2
d_call: TRBD2
cdr3_nt: TGTGCCAGCCGGGGACTAGCGGGGGTTTACGGGGAGCTGTTTTTT
cdr3_aa: CASRGLAGVYGELFF

clone_size: -
v_call: TRBV11-3
j_call: TRBJ2-2
d_call: TRBD1
cdr3_nt: TGTGCCAGCAGCCGTGGGACAGGGAACACCGGGGAGCTGTTTTTT
cdr3_aa: CASSRGTGNTGELFF

clone_size: -
v_call: TRBV15
j_call: TRBJ1-4
d_call: -
cdr3_nt: TGTGCCACCAGCCGACCCTCCAGGGAAAAACTGTTTTTT
cdr3_aa: CATSRPSREKLFF

clone_size: -
v_call: TRBV19
j_call: TRBJ2-6
d_call: -
cdr3_nt: TGTGCCAGTAGTATGATCGGACAGACTGGGGCCAACGTCCTGACTTTC
cdr3_aa: CASSMIGQTGANVLTF

clone_size: -
v_call: TRBV20-1
j_call: TRBJ2-7
d_call: -
cdr3_nt: TGCAGTGCTAGGAGTCTTAACGAGCAGTACTTC
cdr3_aa: CSARSLNEQYF

clone_size: -
v_call: TRBV4-1
j_call: TRBJ2-7
d_call: TRBD1
cdr3_nt: TGCGCCAGCAGCCAAGAAAGACAGGGGGCTTCCTACGAGCAGTACTTC
cdr3_aa: CASSQERQGASYEQYF

clone_size: -
v_call: TRBV27
j_call: TRBJ2-1
d_call: TRBD2
cdr3_nt: TGTGCCAGCAGCCCCGGAGGGAGGGGATATCACGCTGAGCAGTTCTTC
cdr3_aa: CASSPGGRGYHAEQFF

clone_size: -
v_call: TRBV29-1
j_call: TRBJ2-3
d_call: TRBD1
cdr3_nt: TGCAGCGTTAGGGTCAAGGGGGCGGGTGATACGCAGTATTTT
cdr3_aa: CSVRVKGAGDTQYF

clone_size: -
v_call: TRBV27
j_call: TRBJ1-1
d_call: TRBD1
cdr3_nt: TGTGCCAGCAGACCTATCGACAGGGCCACTGAAGCTTTCTTT
cdr3_aa: CASRPIDRATEAFF